This record concerns one T cell receptor (beta chain) sequence. The method was immunoSEQ multiplex PCR; TCRdb's version includes in-frame clones alone and lacks a portion of them. This table holds roughly 150,000 clones, roughly 91% found once. The data were obtained in a study of blood T cell repertoires in COVID-19. Overall study context: The cDNA or gDNA used as material had been derived from T cells, B-cell-depleted T cells, or PBMCs.

Germline lookup yields CDR1 ENHRY and CDR2 SYGVKD. CDR3 length equals 16 residues. J was trimmed by 5 bases and V by 3 bases; bases with no gene match: 8. The sequencing input was peripheral blood. The chain uses TRBV10-3 and TRBJ2-2; 8 bases fit TRBD1. This TCR was sampled from a man in his late teens or twenties with COVID-19, enrolled during active disease. CDR3 in amino acids: CAISDSGQAGTGELFF. The CDR3 coding sequence is TGTGCCATCAGTGATTCGGGACAGGCGGGGACCGGGGAGCTGTTTTTT.